Below are 27 T cell receptor beta chains sequenced from a single sample in a study of shared clonotypes between healthy human individuals. Sequencing was performed with immunoSEQ multiplex PCR; in TCRdb, only in-frame clones are kept and a portion is missing. The sample has around 1,100,000 clones; roughly 77% are singletons. Sample: memory CD4+ T cells from PBMCs. Subset of the sample: CD45RA-negative fraction. The receptors shown here come from a man between 18 and 35 years old in good health. Some clones in this sample may be carry-over from other donors' samples.

The chain combines TRBV11-3 with TRBJ2-3, with 9 bases matching TRBD2. V dropped 5 bases and J dropped 10; count of bases not matched to a gene: 10. The V gene's germline CDR1 is SGHNT and CDR2 YENEEA. This CDR3 region has 14 residues. The CDR3 region has the DNA TGTGCCAGCAGCCAATCTAGCGGGATAGGTGCGCAGTATTTT. Protein product: CASSQSSGIGAQYF.

This clone was detected ten times or more. The chain is built from TRBV25-1 and TRBJ1-5, with D perhaps matching TRBD1 (5 bases). The CDR3 is 12 amino acids. V lost 8 bases and J 1 base, leaving 6 bases between the germline ends. Germline CDR1 and CDR2: MGHDK and SYGVNS. CDR3 amino acids: CASGTSNQPQHF. CDR3 in DNA: TGTGCCAGCGGGACGAGCAATCAGCCCCAGCATTTT.

The V call is TRBV15, the J call TRBJ1-4; TRBD1 is a possible D gene (5 bases). Per germline, CDR1 LNHNV and CDR2 YYDKDF (reference sequence). Trimming removed 5 bases from V and 3 bases from J, with 19 bases in between. The CDR3 is 17 amino acids. The CDR3 sequence: CATSVNFGAMANEKLFF. The CDR3 coding sequence is TGTGCCACCAGCGTCAACTTTGGGGCCATGGCTAATGAAAAACTGTTTTTT.

This chain links TRBV28 with TRBJ1-5, with 11 positions matching TRBD1. This CDR3 spans 18 amino acids. With V trimmed by 6 bases and J by 3 bases, 13 bases remained unmatched. Germline CDR1 is MDHEN and CDR2 is SYDVKM. The CDR3 region is CASRHPPGQGVSNQPQHF. The CDR3 DNA sequence: TGTGCCAGCAGACACCCCCCGGGACAGGGGGTTTCCAATCAGCCCCAGCATTTT.

This chain uses TRBV11-2 with TRBJ1-1; TRBD1 is a possible D gene (5 bases). The CDR3 covers 17 residues. With 5 bases removed from V and 13 bases from J, the gap between germline ends came to 32 bases. The V gene's germline CDR1 is SGHAT and CDR2 FQNNGV. The CDR3 sequence: CASSPKSGSSGAGSGFF. In nucleotides, the CDR3 is TGTGCCAGCAGCCCGAAGAGTGGATCCTCCGGGGCCGGAAGTGGTTTCTTT.

This chain links TRBV6-1 with TRBJ1-5; no firm D call. This CDR3 contains 12 residues. Per the germline V gene, CDR1 is MNHNS and CDR2 is SASEGT. Trimming left V 6 bases short and J 6 bases short, with 9 bases between. Here the CDR3 DNA reads TGTGCCAGCAGAGACGTCCCTCAGCCCCAGCATTTT. It translates to CASRDVPQPQHF.

The chain employs TRBV28 and TRBJ2-7, with 13 bases identical to TRBD2. Germline assignment: CDR1 MDHEN and CDR2 SYDVKM. V dropped 6 bases and J dropped 1; count of bases not matched to a gene: 9. The CDR3 length is 17 residues. The CDR3 coding sequence is TGTGCCAGCAGCCCCCCCCCGGGACTAGCGGGATCCTACGAGCAGTACTTC. The encoded protein is CASSPPPGLAGSYEQYF.

This clone was observed a handful of times. The chain joins TRBV30 to TRBJ1-5; D not resolved. The germline V gene has CDR1 GTSNPN and CDR2 SVGIG (reference sequence). V lost 1 base, J lost 4 bases, and 14 bases lay in between. The CDR3 consists of 15 residues. The CDR3, as DNA: TGTGCCTGGAGTGCATTACCGGGCGCTAATCAGCCCCAGCATTTT. As protein: CAWSALPGANQPQHF.

V gene TRBV2 combines with J gene TRBJ2-3; tentative D call: TRBD1 (6 bases). Between the trimmed V and J ends, which lost 8 bases and 2 bases, there was a span of 11 bases. This CDR3 comprises 13 residues. Per the germline V gene, CDR1 is SNHLY and CDR2 is FYNNEI. The CDR3 bases are TGTGCCAGCGCCAGGGGCAACACAGATACGCAGTATTTT. Translating gives CASARGNTDTQYF.

This chain connects TRBV7-2 to TRBJ2-2; tentatively, D is TRBD1 (5 bases). Trimming pared 4 bases from V and 6 bases from J, leaving 15 bases between. The CDR3 covers 15 residues. CDR1 and CDR2 (germline): SGHTA, FQGNSA. Here the CDR3 reads CASSSLGRAAGELFF. CDR3 DNA: TGTGCCAGCAGCTCCCTAGGCAGGGCTGCCGGGGAGCTGTTTTTT.

The chain links TRBV6-5 to TRBJ1-1; D possibly corresponds to TRBD1 (6 bases). From germline, CDR1 is MNHEY and CDR2 SVGAGI. The CDR3 sequence is 14 residues long. V dropped 5 bases and J dropped 5 bases, with 15 bases sitting between them. Here the CDR3 reads CASSAGYRATEAFF. CDR3 in DNA: TGTGCCAGCAGTGCGGGATACAGGGCAACTGAAGCTTTCTTT.

This clone was seen a few times. The chain links TRBV18 to TRBJ1-1; 10 positions agree with TRBD1. The germline gives CDR1 KGHSH, CDR2 LQKENI. Losses at the gene ends were 1 base for V and 1 base for J; bases not matched to a gene: 3. The CDR3 is made up of 16 amino acids. CDR3 sequence (DNA): TGTGCCAGCTCACCACGGGACAGGGGCCAGAACACTGAAGCTTTCTTT. It yields the protein CASSPRDRGQNTEAFF.

This clone was recorded only once. V gene TRBV6-1 combines with J gene TRBJ2-1, with 11 bases identical to TRBD2. The CDR3 consists of 15 residues. The J segment lost 8 bases and the V segment lost 6 bases, leaving 9 bases of the junction unmatched. Germline V gene sequence: CDR1 MNHNS, CDR2 SASEGT. For the CDR3, the DNA is TGTGCCAGCAGGCAACTAGCGGGAGAATGGGATGAGCAGTTCTTC. It is translated as CASRQLAGEWDEQFF.

This sequence joins TRBV28 and TRBJ2-7; 9 bases are shared with TRBD1. Losses at the gene ends were 6 bases for V and 6 bases for J; bases not matched to a gene: 9. CDR1 and CDR2 (germline): MDHEN, SYDVKM. This CDR3 contains 14 residues. This chain's CDR3 is CASSYRDREGEQYF. The CDR3 coding sequence is TGTGCCAGCAGCTACCGGGACAGGGAGGGCGAGCAGTACTTC.

Turning to this clone: Different DNA sequences within this sample yield the same CDR3. This chain joins TRBV5-1 and TRBJ2-7, with D possibly matching TRBD2 (5 bases). CDR3 size: 14 residues. CDR1 and CDR2 from the germline V gene are SGHRS and YFSETQ. Trimming pared 0 bases from V and 2 bases from J, leaving 9 bases between. CDR3 bases: TGCGCCAGCAGCTTGGAGGACTCCACCTACGAGCAGTACTTC. Translation gives CASSLEDSTYEQYF.

The gene calls are TRBV2 and TRBJ2-5, with 9 positions matching TRBD2. Judging by the DNA end, TRBJ2-7 fits better; the J call may be wrong. This CDR3 comprises 15 residues. Germline lookup yields CDR1 SNHLY and CDR2 FYNNEI. This chain's CDR3 is CASIPRREGTYEQYF. The CDR3 DNA follows: TGTGCCAGCATCCCTCGGCGGGAGGGGACTTACGAGCAGTACTTC.

This clone was observed a handful of times. The chain recombines TRBV7-2 with TRBJ1-1; the D gene is possibly TRBD1 (5 bases). The CDR3 covers 13 residues. The germline V and J ends were trimmed by 5 bases and 7 bases, with 14 bases remaining between them. The V gene's germline CDR1 is SGHTA and CDR2 FQGNSA. CDR3 coding DNA: TGTGCCAGCAGCGTCAGACAGAGAGGTGAAGCTTTCTTT. This codes for CASSVRQRGEAFF.

This clone was counted ten times or more. The CDR3 protein is CASSFDILGYTF. The CDR3 DNA reads as TGTGCCAGCAGCTTTGACATCCTCGGCTACACCTTC. V usage is TRBV7-9 and J usage is TRBJ1-2; D is unresolved. The CDR3 is made up of 12 amino acids. Trimming removed 3 bases from V and 8 bases from J, with 10 bases in between. In germline, CDR1 is SEHNR, CDR2 FQNEAQ (reference sequence).

The chain uses TRBV7-9 and TRBJ2-7; 11 bases map to TRBD2. Trimming at V came to 3 bases and at J to 4 bases, leaving 17 bases not matched to a gene. CDR3 size: 19 residues. The germline V gene encodes CDR1 SEHNR and CDR2 FQNEAQ (reference sequence). Written as DNA, the CDR3 is TGTGCCAGCAGCTTCGCTCACCCTCTAGCGGGAGGTAGCATTTACGAGCAGTACTTC. It specifies CASSFAHPLAGGSIYEQYF.

The chain has TRBV6-4 and TRBJ1-1; D call uncertain. Per germline, CDR1 MRHNA and CDR2 SNTAGT. CDR3 size: 13 residues. V was cut by 6 bases and J by 1 base, with 9 bases left in between. The DNA for the CDR3 is TGTGCCAGCAGGCTAGAGGCGAACACTGAAGCTTTCTTT. Protein product: CASRLEANTEAFF.

The CDR3 nucleotides read TGTGCCAGCAGCTTAAGTGGTCGGACAGGGGGCGAGCAGTACTTC. This sequence encodes CASSLSGRTGGEQYF. The chain employs TRBV7-9 and TRBJ2-7, with 10 bases fitting TRBD1. The CDR3 runs to 15 residues. Germline CDR1 is SEHNR and CDR2 is FQNEAQ (reference sequence). J was trimmed by 6 bases and V by 2 bases; bases with no gene match: 7.

The table lists this clone with a few counts. The rearrangement links TRBV28 to TRBJ1-5; D is uncertain. Germline CDR1 is MDHEN and CDR2 is SYDVKM. This CDR3 is 12 amino acids long. With 7 bases removed from V and 10 bases from J, the gap between germline ends came to 14 bases. The CDR3 sequence: CASTPGIGPQHF. CDR3 in DNA: TGTGCCAGCACCCCCGGGATCGGCCCCCAGCATTTT.

This sequence joins TRBV2 and TRBJ2-6; D is possibly TRBD1 or TRBD2 (5 bases each). V dropped 3 bases and J dropped 0 bases, with 12 bases sitting between them. This CDR3 has 17 residues. Per the germline V gene, CDR1 is SNHLY and CDR2 is FYNNEI. CDR3 residues: CASSERGRDSGANVLTF. CDR3 DNA sequence: TGTGCCAGCAGTGAGAGGGGCCGCGACTCTGGGGCCAACGTCCTGACTTTC.

This chain uses TRBV12-5 with TRBJ2-3; the D gene could be TRBD1 or TRBD2 (6 bases each). The germline V gene encodes CDR1 LGHNT and CDR2 FRNRAP. V was cut by 4 bases and J by 5 bases, with 16 bases left in between. This CDR3 has 15 residues. The CDR3 DNA reads TGTGCTAGTGGTTCGCGGGACAATTGGGGAGATACGCAGTATTTT. It specifies CASGSRDNWGDTQYF.

This rearrangement joins TRBV28 to TRBJ1-5; D possibly corresponds to TRBD1 (5 bases). The CDR3 loop spans 13 amino acids. V dropped 5 bases and J dropped 9 bases, with 14 bases sitting between them. Looked up from germline, CDR1 is MDHEN and CDR2 is SYDVKM. CDR3: CASSLDPGRPQHF. The CDR3 bases are TGTGCCAGCAGTCTCGACCCGGGACGGCCCCAGCATTTT. The whole variable domain, remainder taken from reference TRBV28 and TRBJ1-5, is DVKVTQSSRYLVKRTGEKVFLECVQDMDHENMFWYRQDPGLGLRLIYFSYDVKMKEKGDIPEGYSVSREKKERFSLILESASTNQTSMYLCASSLDPGRPQHFGDGTRLSIL.

About this clone itself: A single base separates this from a much larger clone, so it may be a read error. The genes are TRBV6-5 and TRBJ2-5; D call uncertain. The DNA matches TRBJ2-7 better at its end, which makes the J call doubtful. CDR1 MNHEY and CDR2 SVGAGI come from the germline V gene. The CDR3 is 11 amino acids. The CDR3 loop is CASSNTYEQYF. CDR3 sequence (DNA): TGTGCCAGCAGTAACACCTACGAGCAGTACTTC.

The genes are TRBV4-3 and TRBJ1-4, with D hard to call. There are 15 residues in the CDR3. Per germline, CDR1 LGHNA and CDR2 YSLEER. Trimming removed 0 bases from V and 7 bases from J, with 12 bases in between. The CDR3 region is CASSQDRVRVEKLFF. The CDR3 DNA reads as TGCGCCAGCAGCCAAGATCGCGTAAGGGTTGAAAAACTGTTTTTT.